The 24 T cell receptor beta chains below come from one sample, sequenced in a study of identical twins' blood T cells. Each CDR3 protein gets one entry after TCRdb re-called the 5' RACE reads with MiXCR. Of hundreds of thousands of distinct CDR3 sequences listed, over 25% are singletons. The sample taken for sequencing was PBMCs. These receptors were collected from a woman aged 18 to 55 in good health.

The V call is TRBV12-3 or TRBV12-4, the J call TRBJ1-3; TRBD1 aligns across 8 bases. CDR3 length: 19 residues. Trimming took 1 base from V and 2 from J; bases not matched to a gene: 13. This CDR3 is CASSLGRGLATRTGNTIYF. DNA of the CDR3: TGTGCCAGCAGTTTAGGCAGGGGGCTAGCCACCCGGACTGGAAACACCATATATTTT.

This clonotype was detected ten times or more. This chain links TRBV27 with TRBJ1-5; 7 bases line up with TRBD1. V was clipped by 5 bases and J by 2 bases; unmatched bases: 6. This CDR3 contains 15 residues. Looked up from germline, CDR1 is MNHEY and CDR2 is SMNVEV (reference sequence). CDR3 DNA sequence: TGTGCCAGCAGTGACAGGGTTCAGGGCAATCAGCCCCAGCATTTT. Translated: CASSDRVQGNQPQHF.

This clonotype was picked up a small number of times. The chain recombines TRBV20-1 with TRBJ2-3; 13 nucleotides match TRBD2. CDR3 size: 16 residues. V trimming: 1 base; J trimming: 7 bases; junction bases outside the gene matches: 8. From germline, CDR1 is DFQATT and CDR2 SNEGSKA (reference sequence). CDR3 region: CSARGGLAGDLYTQYF. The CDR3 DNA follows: TGCAGTGCTAGAGGAGGACTAGCGGGGGATTTGTATACGCAGTATTTT.

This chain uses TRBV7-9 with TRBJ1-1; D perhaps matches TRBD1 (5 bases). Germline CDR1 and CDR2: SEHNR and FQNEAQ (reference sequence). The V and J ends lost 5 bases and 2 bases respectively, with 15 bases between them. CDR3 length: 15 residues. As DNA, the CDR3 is TGTGCCAGCAGCGAGGCCCAGGGTATCAACACTGAAGCTTTCTTT. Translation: CASSEAQGINTEAFF.

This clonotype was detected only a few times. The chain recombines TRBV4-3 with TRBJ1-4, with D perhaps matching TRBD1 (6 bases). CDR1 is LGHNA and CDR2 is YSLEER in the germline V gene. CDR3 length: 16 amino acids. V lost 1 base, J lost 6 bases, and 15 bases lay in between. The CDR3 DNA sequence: TGCGCCAGCAGCCAAGGCCAGGGGAGGAGAGATGAAAAACTGTTTTTT. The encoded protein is CASSQGQGRRDEKLFF.

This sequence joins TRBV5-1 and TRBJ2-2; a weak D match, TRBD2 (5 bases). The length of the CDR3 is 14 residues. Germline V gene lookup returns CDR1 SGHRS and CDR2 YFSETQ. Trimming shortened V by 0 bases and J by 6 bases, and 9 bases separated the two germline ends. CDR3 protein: CASSLGDYPGELFF. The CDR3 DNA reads TGCGCCAGCAGCTTGGGAGACTATCCCGGGGAGCTGTTTTTT.

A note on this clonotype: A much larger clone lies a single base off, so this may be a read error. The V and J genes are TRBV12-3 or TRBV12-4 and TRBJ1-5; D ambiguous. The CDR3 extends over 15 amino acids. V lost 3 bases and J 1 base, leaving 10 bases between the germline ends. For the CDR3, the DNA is TGTGCCAGCAGTTTGGAAGGTGTGAGCAATCAGCCCCAGCATTTT. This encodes CASSLEGVSNQPQHF.

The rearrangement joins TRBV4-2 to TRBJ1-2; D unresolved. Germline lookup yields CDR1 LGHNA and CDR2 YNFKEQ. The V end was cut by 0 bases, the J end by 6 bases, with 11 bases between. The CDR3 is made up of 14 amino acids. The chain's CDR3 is CASSQDASRDGYTF. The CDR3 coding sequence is TGTGCCAGCAGCCAAGACGCCTCAAGGGATGGCTACACCTTC.

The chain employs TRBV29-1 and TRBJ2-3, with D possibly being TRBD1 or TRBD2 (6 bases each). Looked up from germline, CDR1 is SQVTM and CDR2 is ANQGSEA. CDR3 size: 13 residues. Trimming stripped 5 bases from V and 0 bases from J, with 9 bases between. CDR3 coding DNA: TGCAGCGTTCGGGGGCGCAGCACAGATACGCAGTATTTT. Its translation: CSVRGRSTDTQYF.

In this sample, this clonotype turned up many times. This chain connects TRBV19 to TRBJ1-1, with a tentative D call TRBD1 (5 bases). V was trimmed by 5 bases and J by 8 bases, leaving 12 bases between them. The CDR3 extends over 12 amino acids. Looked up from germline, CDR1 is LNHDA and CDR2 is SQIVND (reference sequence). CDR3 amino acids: CASSERQTEAFF. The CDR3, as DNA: TGTGCCAGTAGTGAAAGACAGACCGAAGCTTTCTTT.

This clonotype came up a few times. The CDR3 coding sequence is TGCAGTGCTAGACTGGGACAGGGAAATTATGGCTACACCTTC. Residues: CSARLGQGNYGYTF. The rearrangement uses TRBV20-1 and TRBJ1-2; 9 bases match TRBD1. V lost 2 bases, J lost 5 bases, and 6 bases stayed unmatched. The V gene's germline CDR1 is DFQATT and CDR2 SNEGSKA (reference sequence). The length of the CDR3 is 14 residues.

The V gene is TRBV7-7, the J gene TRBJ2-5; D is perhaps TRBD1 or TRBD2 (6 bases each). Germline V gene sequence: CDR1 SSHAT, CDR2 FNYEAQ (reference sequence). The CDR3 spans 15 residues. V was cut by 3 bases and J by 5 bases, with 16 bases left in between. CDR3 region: CASSFTGANGETQYF. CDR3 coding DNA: TGTGCCAGCAGCTTTACGGGGGCGAACGGCGAGACCCAGTACTTC.

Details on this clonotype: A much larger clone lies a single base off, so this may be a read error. The CDR3 reads CTSSPTGGNQPQHF. CDR3 nucleotides: TGTACCAGCAGCCCGACCGGGGGCAATCAGCCCCAGCATTTT. The chain joins TRBV3-1 to TRBJ1-5, with no clear D. The CDR3 has 14 residues. Germline-derived CDR1 and CDR2 are LGHDT and YNNKEL (reference sequence).

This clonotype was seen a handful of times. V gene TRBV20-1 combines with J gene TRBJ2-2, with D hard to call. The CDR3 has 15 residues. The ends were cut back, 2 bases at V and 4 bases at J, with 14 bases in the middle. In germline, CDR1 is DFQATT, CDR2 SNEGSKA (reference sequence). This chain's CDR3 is CSARPLEKGTGELFF. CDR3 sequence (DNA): TGCAGTGCTAGACCCCTAGAAAAAGGCACCGGGGAGCTGTTTTTT.

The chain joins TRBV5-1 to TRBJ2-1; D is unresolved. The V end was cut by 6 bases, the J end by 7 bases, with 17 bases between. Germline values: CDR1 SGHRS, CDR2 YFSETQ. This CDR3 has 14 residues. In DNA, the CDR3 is TGCGCCAGCACAAGGTCGCAAGACGGGAATGAGCAGTTCTTC. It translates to CASTRSQDGNEQFF.

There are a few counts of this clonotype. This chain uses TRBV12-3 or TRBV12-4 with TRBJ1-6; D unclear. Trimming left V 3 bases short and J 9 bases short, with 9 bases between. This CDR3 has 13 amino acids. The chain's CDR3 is CASSFGRGSPLHF. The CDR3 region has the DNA TGTGCCAGCAGTTTTGGGCGGGGTTCACCCCTCCACTTT.

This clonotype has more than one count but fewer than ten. The CDR3 DNA reads TGTGCCAGCTCAAAACCTCAGGGAGGTCAGCCCCAGCATTTT. This gives the protein CASSKPQGGQPQHF. The chain employs TRBV7-2 and TRBJ1-5; TRBD1 might be the D (5 bases). Looked up from germline, CDR1 is SGHTA and CDR2 is FQGNSA. This CDR3 contains 14 residues. V dropped 8 bases and J dropped 6 bases, with 17 bases sitting between them.

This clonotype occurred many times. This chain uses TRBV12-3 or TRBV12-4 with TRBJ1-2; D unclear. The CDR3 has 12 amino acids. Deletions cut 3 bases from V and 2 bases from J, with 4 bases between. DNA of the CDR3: TGTGCCAGCAGTTTCGGGAACTATGGCTACACCTTC. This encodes CASSFGNYGYTF.

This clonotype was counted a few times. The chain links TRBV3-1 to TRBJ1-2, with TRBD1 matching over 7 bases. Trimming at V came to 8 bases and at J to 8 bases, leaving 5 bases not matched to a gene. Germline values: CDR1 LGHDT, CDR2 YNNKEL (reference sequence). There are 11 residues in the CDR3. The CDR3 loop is CASQGVGGYTF. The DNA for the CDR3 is TGTGCCAGCCAGGGGGTAGGCGGCTACACCTTC.

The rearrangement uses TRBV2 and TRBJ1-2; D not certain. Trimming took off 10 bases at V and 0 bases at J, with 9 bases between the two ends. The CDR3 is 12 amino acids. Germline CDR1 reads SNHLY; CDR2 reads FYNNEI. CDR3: CATHEANYGYTF. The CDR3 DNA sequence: TGTGCCACGCACGAAGCTAACTATGGCTACACCTTC.

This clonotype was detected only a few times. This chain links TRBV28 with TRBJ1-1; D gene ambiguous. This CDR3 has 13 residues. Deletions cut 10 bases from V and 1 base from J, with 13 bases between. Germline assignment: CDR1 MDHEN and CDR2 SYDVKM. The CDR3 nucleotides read TGTGCCACCCAACCGCATGGGAACACTGAAGCTTTCTTT. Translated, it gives CATQPHGNTEAFF. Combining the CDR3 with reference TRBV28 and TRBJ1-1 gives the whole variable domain DVKVTQSSRYLVKRTGEKVFLECVQDMDHENMFWYRQDPGLGLRLIYFSYDVKMKEKGDIPEGYSVSREKKERFSLILESASTNQTSMYLCATQPHGNTEAFFGQGTRLTVV.

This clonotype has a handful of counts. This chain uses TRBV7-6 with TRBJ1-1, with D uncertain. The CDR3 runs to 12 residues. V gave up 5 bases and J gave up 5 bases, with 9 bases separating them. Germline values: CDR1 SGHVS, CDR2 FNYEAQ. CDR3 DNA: TGTGCCAGCAGCCAGTTGCAGACTGAAGCTTTCTTT. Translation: CASSQLQTEAFF. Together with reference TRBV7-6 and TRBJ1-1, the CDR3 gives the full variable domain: GAGVSQSPRYKVTKRGQDVALRCDPISGHVSLYWYRQALGQGPEFLTYFNYEAQQDKSGLPNDRFSAERPEGSISTLTIQRTEQRDSAMYRCASSQLQTEAFFGQGTRLTVV.

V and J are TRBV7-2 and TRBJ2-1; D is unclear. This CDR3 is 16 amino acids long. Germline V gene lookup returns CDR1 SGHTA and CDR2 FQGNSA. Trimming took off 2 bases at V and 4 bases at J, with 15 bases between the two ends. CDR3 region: CASSLIFQRAYNEQFF. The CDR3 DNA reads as TGTGCCAGCAGCTTAATATTTCAGCGAGCGTACAATGAGCAGTTCTTC.

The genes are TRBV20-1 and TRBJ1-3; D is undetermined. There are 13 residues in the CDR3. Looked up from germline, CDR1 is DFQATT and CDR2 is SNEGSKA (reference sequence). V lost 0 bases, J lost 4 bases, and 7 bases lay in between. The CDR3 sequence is CSAREGNGNTIYF. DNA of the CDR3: TGCAGTGCTAGAGAAGGAAACGGAAACACCATATATTTT.